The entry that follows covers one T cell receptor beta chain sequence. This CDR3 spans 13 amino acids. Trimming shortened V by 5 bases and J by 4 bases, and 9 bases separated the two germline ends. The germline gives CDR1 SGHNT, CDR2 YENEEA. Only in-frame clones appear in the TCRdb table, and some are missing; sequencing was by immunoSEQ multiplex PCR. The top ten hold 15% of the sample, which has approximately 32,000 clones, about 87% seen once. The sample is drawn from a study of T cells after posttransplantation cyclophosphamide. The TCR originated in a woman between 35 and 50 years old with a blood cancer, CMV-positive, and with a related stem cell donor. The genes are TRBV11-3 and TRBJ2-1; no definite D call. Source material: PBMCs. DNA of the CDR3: TGTGCCAGCAGCCATCCCAGGTACAATGAGCAGTTCTTC. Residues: CASSHPRYNEQFF.